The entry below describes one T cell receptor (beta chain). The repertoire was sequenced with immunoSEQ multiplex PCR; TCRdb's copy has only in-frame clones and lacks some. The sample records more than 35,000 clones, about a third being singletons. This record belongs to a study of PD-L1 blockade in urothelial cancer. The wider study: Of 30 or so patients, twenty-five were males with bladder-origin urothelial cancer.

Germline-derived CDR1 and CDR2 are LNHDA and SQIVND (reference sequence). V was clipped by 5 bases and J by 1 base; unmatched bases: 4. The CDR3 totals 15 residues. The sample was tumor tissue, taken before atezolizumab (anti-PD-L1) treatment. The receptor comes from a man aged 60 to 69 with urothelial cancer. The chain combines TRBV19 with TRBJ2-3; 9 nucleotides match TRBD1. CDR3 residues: CASSLQGAGTDTQYF. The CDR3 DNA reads TGTGCCAGTAGTTTACAGGGGGCAGGCACAGATACGCAGTATTTT. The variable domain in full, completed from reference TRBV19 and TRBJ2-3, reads DGGITQSPKYLFRKEGQNVTLSCEQNLNHDAMYWYRQDPGQGLRLIYYSQIVNDFQKGDIAEGYSVSREKKESFPLTVTSAQKNPTAFYLCASSLQGAGTDTQYFGPGTRLTVL.